This T cell receptor beta chain appears in the sequencing data of a study of T cell clones after liver transplantation. Study-wide background: Timepoints were pre-transplant, pre-withdrawal, and after withdrawal was completed or failed.

This clone was seen more than once but under ten times. Its target is not known. Per germline, CDR1 KGHSH and CDR2 LQKENI. With V trimmed by 2 bases and J by 1 base, 1 base remained unmatched. CDR3 length: 15 residues. Clones were sequenced by immunoSEQ multiplex PCR, and TCRdb holds only the in-frame ones, with some missing. The sample yields 93,000 or so clones, around four fifths seen once. Points from the study as a whole: Rather than being deleted, graft donor-reactive T cells may have moved into the graft. Post-transplant, graft-donor-reactive CD4 TCRbeta sequences in blood dropped significantly in 5 of 8 subjects. Compared with third party-reactive sequences, donor-reactive ones declined more, independent of withdrawal success.

V gene TRBV18 combines with J gene TRBJ2-1; 8 bases are shared with TRBD1. The sequencing used CD4+ T cells from blood, collected approximately 43 months after liver transplant. The source of this sequence is a human patient who received a liver transplant. The graft donor may account for some of the T cells. CDR3 sequence (DNA): TGTGCCAGCTCACCAGGACAGGGTTCCTACAATGAGCAGTTCTTC. It specifies CASSPGQGSYNEQFF.